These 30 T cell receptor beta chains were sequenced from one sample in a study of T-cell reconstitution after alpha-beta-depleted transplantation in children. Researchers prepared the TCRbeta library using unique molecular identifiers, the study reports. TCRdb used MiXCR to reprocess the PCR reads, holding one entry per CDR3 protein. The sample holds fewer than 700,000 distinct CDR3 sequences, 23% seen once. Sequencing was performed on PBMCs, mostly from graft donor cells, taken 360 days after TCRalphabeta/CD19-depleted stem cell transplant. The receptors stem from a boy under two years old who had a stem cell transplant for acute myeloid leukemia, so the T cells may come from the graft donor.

CDR3 amino acids: CASSTMVLAQQETQYF. The CDR3, as DNA: TGTGCCAGCAGCACCATGGTACTAGCGCAACAAGAGACCCAGTACTTC. This chain uses TRBV6-2 or TRBV6-3 with TRBJ2-5, with 7 positions matching TRBD2. The ends lost 6 bases at V and 2 bases at J; junction bases unmatched: 12. CDR1 and CDR2 from the germline V gene are MNHEY and SVGEGT. CDR3 size: 16 residues.

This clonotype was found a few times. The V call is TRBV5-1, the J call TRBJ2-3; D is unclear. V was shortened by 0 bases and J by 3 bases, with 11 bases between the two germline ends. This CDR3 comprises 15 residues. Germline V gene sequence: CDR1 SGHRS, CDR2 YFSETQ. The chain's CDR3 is CASSLGLPKTDTQYF. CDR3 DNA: TGCGCCAGCAGCTTGGGCCTACCCAAGACAGATACGCAGTATTTT.

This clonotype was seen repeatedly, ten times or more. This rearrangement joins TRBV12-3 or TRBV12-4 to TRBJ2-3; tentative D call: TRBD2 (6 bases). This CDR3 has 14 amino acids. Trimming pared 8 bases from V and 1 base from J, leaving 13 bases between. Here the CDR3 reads CASGPRGGTDTQYF. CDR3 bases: TGTGCCAGCGGTCCACGCGGGGGCACAGATACGCAGTATTTT.

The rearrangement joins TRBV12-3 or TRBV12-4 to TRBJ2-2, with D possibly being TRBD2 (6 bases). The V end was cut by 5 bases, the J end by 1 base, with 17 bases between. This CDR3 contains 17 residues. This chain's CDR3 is CASSPSWRDENTGELFF. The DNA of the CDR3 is TGTGCCAGCAGTCCGTCCTGGCGGGACGAGAACACCGGGGAGCTGTTTTTT.

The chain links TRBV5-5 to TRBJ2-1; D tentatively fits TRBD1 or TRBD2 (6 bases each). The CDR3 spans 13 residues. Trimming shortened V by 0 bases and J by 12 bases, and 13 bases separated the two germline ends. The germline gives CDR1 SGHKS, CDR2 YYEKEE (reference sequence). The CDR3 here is CASSLDPGAGQFF. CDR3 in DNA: TGTGCCAGCAGCTTGGATCCGGGGGCTGGGCAGTTCTTC.

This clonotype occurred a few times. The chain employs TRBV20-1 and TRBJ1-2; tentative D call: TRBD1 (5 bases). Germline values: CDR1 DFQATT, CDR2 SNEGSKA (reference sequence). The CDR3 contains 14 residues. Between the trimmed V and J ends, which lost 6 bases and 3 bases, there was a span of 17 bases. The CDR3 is CSAIHAGDHYGYTF. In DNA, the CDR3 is TGCAGTGCCATTCACGCGGGGGATCACTATGGCTACACCTTC.

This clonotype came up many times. The CDR3 bases are TGTGCCAGCAGTGTTTGGAGGGGACGGCTCTCTGGGGCCAACGTCCTGACTTTC. This codes for CASSVWRGRLSGANVLTF. This chain joins TRBV2 and TRBJ2-6, with D perhaps matching TRBD2 (6 bases). The V end was cut by 4 bases, the J end by 0 bases, with 16 bases between. Germline-derived CDR1 and CDR2 are SNHLY and FYNNEI. This CDR3 contains 18 residues.

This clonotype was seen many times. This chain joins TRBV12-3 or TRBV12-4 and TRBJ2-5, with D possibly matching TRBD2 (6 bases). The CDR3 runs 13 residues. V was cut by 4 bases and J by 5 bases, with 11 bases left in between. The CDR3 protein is CASSYGTRETQYF. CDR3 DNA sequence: TGTGCCAGCAGTTACGGGACTCGGGAGACCCAGTACTTC.

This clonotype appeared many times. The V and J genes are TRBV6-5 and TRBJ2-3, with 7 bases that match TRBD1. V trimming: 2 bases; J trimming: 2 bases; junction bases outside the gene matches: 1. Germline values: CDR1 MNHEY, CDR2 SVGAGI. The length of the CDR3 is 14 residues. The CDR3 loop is CASSYGQATDTQYF. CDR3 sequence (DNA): TGTGCCAGCAGTTACGGACAGGCCACAGATACGCAGTATTTT.

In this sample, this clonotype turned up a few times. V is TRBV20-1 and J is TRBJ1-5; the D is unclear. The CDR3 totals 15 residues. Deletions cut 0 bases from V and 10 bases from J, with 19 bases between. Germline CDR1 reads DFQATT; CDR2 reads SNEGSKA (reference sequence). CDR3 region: CSAREGLNGVYPQHF. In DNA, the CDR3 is TGCAGTGCTAGAGAAGGGCTCAACGGGGTGTATCCCCAGCATTTT.

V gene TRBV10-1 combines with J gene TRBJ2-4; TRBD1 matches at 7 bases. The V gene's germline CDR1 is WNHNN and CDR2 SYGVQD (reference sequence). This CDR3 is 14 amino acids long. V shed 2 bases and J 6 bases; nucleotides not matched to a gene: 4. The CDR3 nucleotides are TGCGCCAGCAGTGAGGGGACAGCACTAAACATTCAGTACTTC. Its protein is CASSEGTALNIQYF.

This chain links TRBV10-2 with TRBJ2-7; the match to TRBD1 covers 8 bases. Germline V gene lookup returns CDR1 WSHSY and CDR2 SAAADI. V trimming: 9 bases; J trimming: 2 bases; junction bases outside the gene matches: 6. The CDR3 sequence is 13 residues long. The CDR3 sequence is CASQTGATYEQYV. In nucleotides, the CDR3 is TGCGCCAGTCAGACAGGGGCGACCTACGAGCAGTACGTC.

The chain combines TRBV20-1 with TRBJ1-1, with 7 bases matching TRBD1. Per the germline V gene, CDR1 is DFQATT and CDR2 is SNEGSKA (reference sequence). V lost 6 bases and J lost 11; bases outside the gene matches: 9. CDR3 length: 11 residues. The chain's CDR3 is CSAPTGNGAFF. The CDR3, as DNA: TGCAGTGCCCCGACAGGGAACGGGGCTTTCTTT.

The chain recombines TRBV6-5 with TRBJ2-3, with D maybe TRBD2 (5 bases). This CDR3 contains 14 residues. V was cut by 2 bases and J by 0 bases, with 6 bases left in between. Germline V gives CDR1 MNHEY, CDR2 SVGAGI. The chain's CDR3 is CASSYGESTDTQYF. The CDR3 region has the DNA TGTGCCAGCAGTTACGGGGAGAGCACAGATACGCAGTATTTT.

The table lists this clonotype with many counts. The CDR3 region has the DNA TGCGCCAGCAGCCAAGATTTGGGGACCTCCTACAATGAGCAGTTCTTC. This sequence encodes CASSQDLGTSYNEQFF. J is TRBJ2-1 and V is TRBV4-3; D is tentatively TRBD1 or TRBD2 (5 bases each). Germline CDR1 LGHNA, CDR2 YSLEER. V was clipped by 0 bases and J by 0 bases, with 9 bases between them. There are 16 residues in the CDR3.

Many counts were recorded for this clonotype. The CDR3 DNA follows: TGCGCCAGCAGCCAAGGTGTGTCAAAGGTACTGAGGGAGCAGTACTTC. It yields the protein CASSQGVSKVLREQYF. The chain uses TRBV4-3 and TRBJ2-7, with D unresolved. The CDR3 is 16 amino acids. Trimming shortened V by 1 base and J by 7 bases, and 20 bases separated the two germline ends. The germline CDR1 and CDR2 sequences are LGHNA and YSLEER.

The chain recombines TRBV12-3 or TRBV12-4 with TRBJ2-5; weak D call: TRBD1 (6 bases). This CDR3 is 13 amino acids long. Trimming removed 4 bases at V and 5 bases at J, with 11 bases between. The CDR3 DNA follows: TGTGCCAGCAGTTGGGCACAGGGTGAGACCCAGTACTTC. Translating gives CASSWAQGETQYF.

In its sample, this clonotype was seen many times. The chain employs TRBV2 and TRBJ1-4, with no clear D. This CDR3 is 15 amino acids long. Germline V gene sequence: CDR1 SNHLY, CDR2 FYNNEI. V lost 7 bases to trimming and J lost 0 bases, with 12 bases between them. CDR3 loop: CASMRKPATNEKLFF. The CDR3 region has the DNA TGTGCCAGCATGAGAAAGCCTGCAACTAATGAAAAACTGTTTTTT.

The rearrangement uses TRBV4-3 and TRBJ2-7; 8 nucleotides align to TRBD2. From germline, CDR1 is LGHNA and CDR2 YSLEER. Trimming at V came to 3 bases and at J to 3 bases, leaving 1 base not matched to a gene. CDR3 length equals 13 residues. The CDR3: CASSQGLVYEQYF. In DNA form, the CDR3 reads TGCGCCAGCAGCCAGGGACTAGTCTACGAGCAGTACTTC.

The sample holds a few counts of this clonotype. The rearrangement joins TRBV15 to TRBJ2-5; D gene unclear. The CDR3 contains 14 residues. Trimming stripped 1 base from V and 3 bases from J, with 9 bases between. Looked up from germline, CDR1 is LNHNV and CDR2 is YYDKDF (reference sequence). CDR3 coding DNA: TGTGCCACCAGCAGAGGGGGTTCCGAAGAGACCCAGTACTTC. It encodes CATSRGGSEETQYF.

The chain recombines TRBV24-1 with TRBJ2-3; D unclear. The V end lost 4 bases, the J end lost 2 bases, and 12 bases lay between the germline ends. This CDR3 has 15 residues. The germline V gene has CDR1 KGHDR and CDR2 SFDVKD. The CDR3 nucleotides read TGTGCCACCAGTGAAACCCTCCCTCCCACAGATACGCAGTATTTT. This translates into CATSETLPPTDTQYF.

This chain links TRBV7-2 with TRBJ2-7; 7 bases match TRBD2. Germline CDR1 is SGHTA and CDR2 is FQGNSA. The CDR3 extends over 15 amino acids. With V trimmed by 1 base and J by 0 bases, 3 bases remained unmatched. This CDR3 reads CASSLVGGSSYEQYF. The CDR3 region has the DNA TGTGCCAGCAGCTTAGTGGGGGGGAGCTCCTACGAGCAGTACTTC.

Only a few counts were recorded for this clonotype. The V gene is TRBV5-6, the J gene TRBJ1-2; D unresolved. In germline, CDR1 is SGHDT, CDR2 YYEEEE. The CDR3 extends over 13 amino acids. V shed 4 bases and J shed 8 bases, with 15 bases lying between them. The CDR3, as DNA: TGTGCCAGCAGCGGTCGGTGGAGAGAGGGCTACACCTTC. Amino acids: CASSGRWREGYTF.

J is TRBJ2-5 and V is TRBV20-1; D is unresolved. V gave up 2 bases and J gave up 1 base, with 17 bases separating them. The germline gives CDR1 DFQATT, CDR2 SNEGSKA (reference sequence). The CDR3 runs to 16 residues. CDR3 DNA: TGCAGTGCTAGAAGCATCCAACGCCGGGCCCAAGAGACCCAGTACTTC. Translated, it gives CSARSIQRRAQETQYF.

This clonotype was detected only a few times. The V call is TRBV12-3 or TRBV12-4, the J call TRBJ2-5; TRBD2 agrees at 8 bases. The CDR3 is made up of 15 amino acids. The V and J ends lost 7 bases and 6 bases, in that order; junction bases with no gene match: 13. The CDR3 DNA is TGTGCCAGCACCATCGGGGGGGGAGGACTACAGACCCAGTACTTC. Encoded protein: CASTIGGGGLQTQYF.

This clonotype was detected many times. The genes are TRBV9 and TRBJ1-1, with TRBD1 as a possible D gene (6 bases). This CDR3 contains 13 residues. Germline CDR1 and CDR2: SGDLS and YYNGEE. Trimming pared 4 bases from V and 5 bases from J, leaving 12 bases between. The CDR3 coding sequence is TGTGCCAGCAGCCGGGGGGGCGAAACTGAAGCTTTCTTT. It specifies CASSRGGETEAFF.

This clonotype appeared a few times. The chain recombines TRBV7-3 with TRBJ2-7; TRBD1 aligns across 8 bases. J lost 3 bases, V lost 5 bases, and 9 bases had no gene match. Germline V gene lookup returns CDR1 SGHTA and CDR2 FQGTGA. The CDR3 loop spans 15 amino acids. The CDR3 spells CASSPAQGAFYEQYF. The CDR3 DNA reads TGTGCCAGCAGCCCAGCCCAGGGGGCCTTCTACGAGCAGTACTTC.

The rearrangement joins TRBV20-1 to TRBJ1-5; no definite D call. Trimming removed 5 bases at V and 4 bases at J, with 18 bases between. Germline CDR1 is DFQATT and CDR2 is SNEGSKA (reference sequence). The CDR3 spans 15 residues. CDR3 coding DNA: TGCAGTGCTCCTGAGGCAGCCCTACGGAATCAGCCCCAGCATTTT. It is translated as CSAPEAALRNQPQHF.

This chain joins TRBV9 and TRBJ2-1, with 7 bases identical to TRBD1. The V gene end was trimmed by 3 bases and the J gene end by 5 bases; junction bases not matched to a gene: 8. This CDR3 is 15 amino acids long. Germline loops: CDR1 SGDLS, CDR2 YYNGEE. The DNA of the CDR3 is TGTGCCAGCAGCGGGGGACAGACCGGCCACAATGAGCAGTTCTTC. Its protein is CASSGGQTGHNEQFF.

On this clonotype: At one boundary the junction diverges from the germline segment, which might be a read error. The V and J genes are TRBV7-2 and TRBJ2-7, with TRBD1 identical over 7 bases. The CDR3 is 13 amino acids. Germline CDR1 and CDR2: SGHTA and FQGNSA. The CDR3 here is CASILFRGYEQYF. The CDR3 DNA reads TGTGCCAGCATCTTATTCAGGGGGTACGAGCAGTACTTC.